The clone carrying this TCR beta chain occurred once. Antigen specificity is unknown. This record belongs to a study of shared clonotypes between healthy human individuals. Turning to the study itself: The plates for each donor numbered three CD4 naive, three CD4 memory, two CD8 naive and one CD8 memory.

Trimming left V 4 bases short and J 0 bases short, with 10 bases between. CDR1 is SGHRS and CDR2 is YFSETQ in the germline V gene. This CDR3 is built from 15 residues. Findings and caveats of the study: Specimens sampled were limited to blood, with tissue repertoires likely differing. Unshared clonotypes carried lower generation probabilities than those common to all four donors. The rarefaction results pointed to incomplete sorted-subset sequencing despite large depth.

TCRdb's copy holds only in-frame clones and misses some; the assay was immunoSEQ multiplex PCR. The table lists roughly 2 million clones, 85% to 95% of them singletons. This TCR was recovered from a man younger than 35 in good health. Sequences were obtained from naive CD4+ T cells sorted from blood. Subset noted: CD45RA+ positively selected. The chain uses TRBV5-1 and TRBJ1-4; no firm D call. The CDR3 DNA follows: TGCGCCAGCAGCATAAATACTGCAACTAATGAAAAACTGTTTTTT. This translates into CASSINTATNEKLFF.